This passage covers 17 T cell receptor beta chains from one sample sequenced in a study of blood T cell repertoires in COVID-19 (dated by TCRdb to about 2020). Receptor amplification or capture employed the immunoSEQ multiplex PCR assay. TCRdb holds this immuneACCESS table with in-frame rearrangements only. Some clones are missing; in checked studies, unresolved V genes explain under half, and the rest has no known cause. For this sample there are hundreds of thousands of clones; about 90% appear just once. The ten largest clones capture around 4.5% of the sample. What was sequenced was PBMCs or T cells enriched from blood (not recorded which). These receptor sequences come from a woman younger than 30 with acute COVID-19.

The genes are TRBV3-1 (or the pseudogene TRBV3-2) and TRBJ1-2, with D possibly being TRBD1 (6 bases). The V and J ends lost 4 bases and 4 bases respectively, with 16 bases between them. The CDR3 consists of 15 residues. From germline, CDR1 is LGHDT and CDR2 YNNKEL (reference sequence). The CDR3 spells CASSPPQGSSYGYTF. CDR3 bases: TGTGCCAGCAGCCCCCCACAGGGATCGAGCTATGGCTACACCTTC.

The chain has TRBV28 and TRBJ2-5, with TRBD2 as a possible D gene (6 bases). Trimming left V 5 bases short and J 5 bases short, with 15 bases between. This CDR3 region has 14 residues. CDR1 and CDR2 from the germline V gene are MDHEN and SYDVKM. The CDR3 is CASSRLVHGETQYF. In nucleotides, the CDR3 is TGTGCCAGCAGTCGACTAGTCCACGGGGAGACCCAGTACTTC.

The chain employs TRBV6-5 and TRBJ2-3; TRBD2 matches at 13 bases. With 4 bases clipped from V and 2 bases from J, the junction kept 3 bases outside the gene matches. Germline V CDR1 and CDR2: MNHEY, SVGAGI. The CDR3 runs to 16 residues. The CDR3 spells CASSWGLAGTTDTQYF. The CDR3 DNA reads TGTGCCAGCAGTTGGGGACTAGCGGGAACCACAGATACGCAGTATTTT.

In its sample, this clone was seen a few times. The rearrangement joins TRBV3-1 (or the pseudogene TRBV3-2) to TRBJ2-7, with 14 nucleotides matching TRBD2. This CDR3 spans 20 amino acids. Germline CDR1 LGHDT, CDR2 YNNKEL (reference sequence). With V trimmed by 4 bases and J by 4 bases, 18 bases remained unmatched. CDR3 sequence: CASSLSTSGRGATRTYEQYF. CDR3 in DNA: TGTGCCAGCAGCCTGTCGACTAGCGGGAGGGGCGCAACAAGGACTTACGAGCAGTACTTC.

The chain combines TRBV19 with TRBJ1-5; D call uncertain. Trimming left V 6 bases short and J 7 bases short, with 13 bases between. This CDR3 contains 13 residues. Per the germline V gene, CDR1 is LNHDA and CDR2 is SQIVND (reference sequence). The CDR3 sequence: CASRSDWQQPQHF. The CDR3 DNA is TGTGCCAGTAGGTCCGACTGGCAACAGCCCCAGCATTTT. Supplemented by reference TRBV19 and TRBJ1-5, the full variable domain reads DGGITQSPKYLFRKEGQNVTLSCEQNLNHDAMYWYRQDPGQGLRLIYYSQIVNDFQKGDIAEGYSVSREKKESFPLTVTSAQKNPTAFYLCASRSDWQQPQHFGDGTRLSIL.

The chain carries TRBV7-9 and TRBJ2-1, with D uncertain. The V gene lost 5 bases and the J gene lost 3 bases, with 17 bases spanning the gap. This CDR3 region has 16 residues. Germline V gene data show CDR1 as SEHNR and CDR2 as FQNEAQ (reference sequence). DNA for the CDR3: TGTGCCAGCAGCCGTTTAGAAGGCCAGGACTACAATGAGCAGTTCTTC. Translating gives CASSRLEGQDYNEQFF.

The chain joins TRBV5-1 to TRBJ2-1; a weak D match, TRBD1 (6 bases). CDR1 is SGHRS and CDR2 is YFSETQ in the germline V gene. This CDR3 comprises 12 residues. The V gene lost 2 bases and the J gene lost 6 bases, with 6 bases spanning the gap. CDR3 in amino acids: CASSLQGNEQFF. The CDR3 coding sequence is TGCGCCAGCAGCTTACAGGGCAATGAGCAGTTCTTC.

V is TRBV19 and J is TRBJ1-4; D uncertain. Germline values: CDR1 LNHDA, CDR2 SQIVND (reference sequence). The germline V and J ends were trimmed by 10 bases and 12 bases, with 24 bases remaining between them. The CDR3 has 14 residues. CDR3 nucleotides: TGTGCCACCAGAGACCACACGGGAAAGGAAGAACTGTTTTTT. This sequence encodes CATRDHTGKEELFF. The full variable domain, completed using reference TRBV19 and TRBJ1-4, is DGGITQSPKYLFRKEGQNVTLSCEQNLNHDAMYWYRQDPGQGLRLIYYSQIVNDFQKGDIAEGYSVSREKKESFPLTVTSAQKNPTAFYLCATRDHTGKEELFFGSGTQLSVL.

CDR3 region: CASSVAYRGLNEQFF. The CDR3 nucleotides are TGTGCCAGCAGCGTAGCGTACAGGGGGCTCAATGAGCAGTTCTTC. V is TRBV9 and J is TRBJ2-1; 9 bases agree with TRBD1. Germline V gives CDR1 SGDLS, CDR2 YYNGEE. V lost 0 bases, J lost 6 bases, and 4 bases stayed unmatched. The CDR3 contains 15 residues.

This rearrangement joins TRBV6-6 to TRBJ2-7; 8 nucleotides match TRBD2. Unmatched junction bases numbered 13, after V lost 5 bases and J lost 1 base. Germline V gene lookup returns CDR1 MNHNY and CDR2 SVGAGI (reference sequence). The CDR3 sequence is 17 residues long. The CDR3: CASSRHMTSVGSYEQYF. CDR3 DNA sequence: TGTGCCAGCAGTCGGCACATGACTAGCGTGGGTTCCTACGAGCAGTACTTC.

V usage is TRBV12-3 or TRBV12-4 and J usage is TRBJ1-4; D is ambiguous. The CDR3 is 12 amino acids. V shed 5 bases and J shed 14 bases, with 15 bases lying between them. CDR3 loop: CASSPLRGNLFF. The CDR3 DNA reads as TGTGCCAGCAGTCCCCTCCGCGGGAACCTGTTTTTT.

In nucleotides, the CDR3 is TGTGCCAGCAGCCCAGCCGGACAGGGGCTCTCCTCTGGGGCCAACGTCCTGACTTTC. It is translated as CASSPAGQGLSSGANVLTF. The V gene is TRBV7-2, the J gene TRBJ2-6; 9 bases are a match to TRBD1. Germline assignment: CDR1 SGHTA and CDR2 FQGNSA. J was trimmed by 0 bases and V by 5 bases; bases with no gene match: 11. The CDR3 is 19 amino acids. The entire variable domain, with the rest obtained from reference TRBV7-2 and TRBJ2-6, is as follows: GAGVSQSPSNKVTEKGKDVELRCDPISGHTALYWYRQSLGQGLEFLIYFQGNSAPDKSGLPSDRFSAERTGGSVSTLTIQRTQQEDSAVYLCASSPAGQGLSSGANVLTFGAGSRLTVL.

The chain has TRBV11-1 and TRBJ2-1; 9 bases map to TRBD2. The V and J ends lost 3 bases and 6 bases, in that order; junction bases with no gene match: 9. The CDR3 extends over 16 amino acids. Germline lookup yields CDR1 SGHAT and CDR2 FQDESV (reference sequence). DNA for the CDR3: TGTGCCAGCAGCTTTCTGGCGGGAGGGCCGGTCAATGAGCAGTTCTTC. Its translation: CASSFLAGGPVNEQFF.

The rearrangement uses TRBV24-1 and TRBJ2-3, with D possibly being TRBD2 (5 bases). Germline CDR1 is KGHDR and CDR2 is SFDVKD. The CDR3 length is 17 residues. Trimming removed 7 bases from V and 2 bases from J, with 21 bases in between. CDR3 residues: CATSRRRTQWDTDTQYF. CDR3 coding DNA: TGTGCCACCAGCCGCAGAAGGACTCAGTGGGACACAGATACGCAGTATTTT.

The genes are TRBV29-1 and TRBJ2-1, with TRBD2 identical over 11 bases. This CDR3 region has 14 residues. The germline V gene has CDR1 SQVTM and CDR2 ANQGSEA. Germline trimming cut 6 bases from V and 7 bases from J; bases unmatched to any gene: 8. The CDR3 nucleotides are TGCAGCGTCCCAATTGGGACTAGCGGAAATGAGCAGTTCTTC. Translation: CSVPIGTSGNEQFF.

The rearrangement links TRBV4-1 to TRBJ2-7, with 7 bases lining up with TRBD1. The CDR3 sequence is 17 residues long. J gave up 2 bases and V 1 base, and 11 bases lay outside the gene matches. Looked up from germline, CDR1 is MGHRA and CDR2 is YSYEKL. In nucleotides, the CDR3 is TGCGCCAGCAGCCAAGCCGGGACAGAGACCTGGGCCTACGAGCAGTACTTC. It translates to CASSQAGTETWAYEQYF.

The chain links TRBV5-4 to TRBJ1-3; a possible D gene is TRBD1 (6 bases). The CDR3 covers 15 residues. Germline CDR1 SGHNT, CDR2 YYREEE (reference sequence). V shed 4 bases and J shed 1 base, with 12 bases lying between them. The CDR3 sequence is CASSPDRWSGNTIYF. Here the CDR3 DNA reads TGTGCCAGCAGCCCTGACAGGTGGTCTGGAAACACCATATATTTT.